This T cell receptor beta chain derives from a study of T cell repertoires in cytomegalovirus infection. Germline lookup yields CDR1 MGHRA and CDR2 YSYEKL. Between the trimmed V and J ends, which lost 1 base and 0 bases, there was a span of 7 bases. This CDR3 has 15 residues. TCRdb re-called the reads through MiXCR, storing one row per CDR3 protein. The table records some 800,000 distinct CDR3 sequences, 29% of them present only once. To note about this clonotype: Its antigen is unidentified.

The J gene is TRBJ2-4, the V gene TRBV4-1; D unclear. This clonotype originated in a human donor in good health (CMV status not recorded). Some clones in this sample may be carry-over from other donors' samples. This material consisted of cultured CD8+ T cells from PBMCs, taken from culture after CMV antigen stimulation. CDR3 in DNA: TGCGCCAGCAGCCAAGGAGTTCTAGCCAAAAACATTCAGTACTTC. Translating gives CASSQGVLAKNIQYF.